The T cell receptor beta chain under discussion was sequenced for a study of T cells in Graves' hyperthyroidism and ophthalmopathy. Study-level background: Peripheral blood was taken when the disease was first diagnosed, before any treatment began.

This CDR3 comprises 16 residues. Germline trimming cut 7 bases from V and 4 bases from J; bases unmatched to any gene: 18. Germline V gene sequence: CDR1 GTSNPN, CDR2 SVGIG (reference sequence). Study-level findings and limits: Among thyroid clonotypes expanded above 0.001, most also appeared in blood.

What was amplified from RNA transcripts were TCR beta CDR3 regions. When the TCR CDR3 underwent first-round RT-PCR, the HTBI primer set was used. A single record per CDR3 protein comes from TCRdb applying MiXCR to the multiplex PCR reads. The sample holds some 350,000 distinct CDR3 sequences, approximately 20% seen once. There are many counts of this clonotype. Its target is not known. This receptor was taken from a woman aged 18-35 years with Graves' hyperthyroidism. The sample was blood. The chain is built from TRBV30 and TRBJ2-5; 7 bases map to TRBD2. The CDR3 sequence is CAFLGGVSLSRETQYF. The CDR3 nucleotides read TGTGCCTTCTTGGGAGGGGTTTCCCTTTCGAGAGAGACCCAGTACTTC. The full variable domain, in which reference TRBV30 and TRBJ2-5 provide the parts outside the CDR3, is SQTIHQWPATLVQPVGSPLSLECTVEGTSNPNLYWYRQAAGRGLQLLFYSVGIGQISSEVPQNLSASRPQDRQFILSSKKLLLSDSGFYLCAFLGGVSLSRETQYFGPGTRLLVL.